This T cell receptor (beta chain) was recovered during a study of memory B cells and T cells in multiple sclerosis. Points from the study as a whole: Compartments had unequal clone-set sizes, affecting shared clonotype counts.

CFSE-dim autoproliferating and CFSE-high non-proliferating T cells from unstimulated culture were sequenced separately. Replicate wells were pooled after more than six days of stimulus-free culture of about 47 million CFSE-labeled PBMCs. CFSE at roughly 0.5 uM labeled the PBMCs, which were then cultured unstimulated. On this clone: Its specificity is not known.

Germline V gene lookup returns CDR1 SGDLS and CDR2 YYNGEE. The V gene lost 0 bases and the J gene lost 0 bases, with 11 bases spanning the gap. This CDR3 has 16 amino acids. TCRdb keeps only in-frame clones here, not all; method: immunoSEQ multiplex PCR. Among roughly 30,000 clones listed, roughly 88% were seen once. The sequenced sample was PBMCs from blood kept in culture. The TCR originated in a human donor with multiple sclerosis. The genes are TRBV9 and TRBJ2-3; D is possibly TRBD1 (6 bases). In DNA, the CDR3 is TGTGCCAGCAGCGTAGAAGGGGGAATTAGCACAGATACGCAGTATTTT. Encoded protein: CASSVEGGISTDTQYF.